This paragraph reports one T cell receptor beta chain. Produced via immunoSEQ multiplex PCR; TCRdb's table is partial and in-frame only. The sample records 100,000 or so clones, around 93% being singletons. This entry comes from a study of T cell changes during pregnancy in multiple sclerosis. Trimming shortened V by 6 bases and J by 0 bases, and 8 bases separated the two germline ends. CDR1 and CDR2 (germline): SNHLY, FYNNEI. The CDR3 is 13 amino acids. The sequence was obtained from a female donor with multiple sclerosis, enrolled in a pregnancy study. The rearrangement links TRBV2 to TRBJ1-1; a weak D match, TRBD1 (5 bases). This material consisted of peripheral blood, taken before pregnancy. The CDR3 is CASRAGMNTEAFF. As DNA, the CDR3 is TGTGCCAGCAGAGCAGGGATGAACACTGAAGCTTTCTTT.